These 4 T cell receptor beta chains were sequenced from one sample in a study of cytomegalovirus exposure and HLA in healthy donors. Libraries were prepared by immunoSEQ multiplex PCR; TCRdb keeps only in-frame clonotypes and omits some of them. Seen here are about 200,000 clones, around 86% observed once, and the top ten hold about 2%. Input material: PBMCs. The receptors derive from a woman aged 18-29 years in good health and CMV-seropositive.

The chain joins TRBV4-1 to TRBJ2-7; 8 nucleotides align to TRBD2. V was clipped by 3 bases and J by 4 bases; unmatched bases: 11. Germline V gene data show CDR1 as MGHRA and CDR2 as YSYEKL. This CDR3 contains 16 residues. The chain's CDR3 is CASSQHGSGSHYEQYF. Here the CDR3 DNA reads TGCGCCAGCAGCCAGCACGGAAGCGGGAGCCATTACGAGCAGTACTTC.

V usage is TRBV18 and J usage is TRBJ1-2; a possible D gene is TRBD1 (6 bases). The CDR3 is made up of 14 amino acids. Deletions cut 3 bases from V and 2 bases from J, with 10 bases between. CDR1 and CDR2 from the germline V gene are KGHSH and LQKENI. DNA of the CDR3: TGTGCCAGCTCACCGGACAGACAGAACTATGGCTACACCTTC. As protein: CASSPDRQNYGYTF.

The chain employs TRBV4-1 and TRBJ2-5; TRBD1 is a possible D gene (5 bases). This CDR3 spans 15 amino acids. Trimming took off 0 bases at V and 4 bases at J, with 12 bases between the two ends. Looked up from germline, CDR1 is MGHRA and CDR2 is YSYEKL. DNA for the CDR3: TGCGCCAGCAGCCAAGATTCGGCAGGGATAGAGACCCAGTACTTC. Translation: CASSQDSAGIETQYF.

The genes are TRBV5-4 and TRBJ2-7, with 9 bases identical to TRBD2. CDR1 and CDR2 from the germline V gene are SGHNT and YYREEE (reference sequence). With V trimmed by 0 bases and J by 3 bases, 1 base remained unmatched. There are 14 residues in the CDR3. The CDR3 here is CASSLASGDYEQYF. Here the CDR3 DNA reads TGTGCCAGCAGCTTGGCTAGCGGGGACTACGAGCAGTACTTC.